Shown below are 12 T cell receptor beta chains from a single sample sequenced in a study of blood T cell repertoires in COVID-19. Repertoires were generated with immunoSEQ multiplex PCR, while TCRdb's copy carries only in-frame clones and drops some. Of some 200,000 clones listed, around nine tenths are singletons. Sequencing input: peripheral blood. All receptors derive from a man aged 65 to 79 with acute or convalescent COVID-19.

This chain joins TRBV10-1 and TRBJ1-2, with a possible D match to TRBD1 (5 bases). Germline lookup yields CDR1 WNHNN and CDR2 SYGVQD (reference sequence). The CDR3 totals 15 residues. Deletions cut 5 bases from V and 10 bases from J, with 23 bases between. CDR3 amino acids: CASSPSRGGDADYTF. In DNA, the CDR3 is TGCGCCAGCAGTCCCTCCCGAGGAGGGGATGCGGACTACACCTTC.

The J gene is TRBJ2-1, the V gene TRBV24-1; D is ambiguous. The germline V and J ends were trimmed by 2 bases and 4 bases, with 14 bases remaining between them. Germline V gene lookup returns CDR1 KGHDR and CDR2 SFDVKD. The CDR3 extends over 16 amino acids. The CDR3 DNA reads as TGTGCCACCAGTGATTCGAGATCCTTCGGTTACAATGAGCAGTTCTTC. It specifies CATSDSRSFGYNEQFF.

V usage is TRBV4-3 and J usage is TRBJ2-4, with 9 nucleotides matching TRBD1. The germline V gene has CDR1 LGHNA and CDR2 YSLEER. Losses at the gene ends were 1 base for V and 8 bases for J; bases not matched to a gene: 6. The CDR3 extends over 15 amino acids. The CDR3 sequence: CASSQVGTGRDIQYF. The CDR3, as DNA: TGCGCCAGCAGCCAAGTGGGGACAGGGAGGGACATTCAGTACTTC.

In this sample, this clone turned up a few times. This chain connects TRBV28 to TRBJ1-3; D is possibly TRBD1 (5 bases). The CDR3 extends over 15 amino acids. Germline-derived CDR1 and CDR2 are MDHEN and SYDVKM. Trimming shortened V by 8 bases and J by 4 bases, and 18 bases separated the two germline ends. This CDR3 reads CASSLIGGNGNTIYF. In DNA, the CDR3 is TGTGCCAGCTCCCTAATCGGGGGGAACGGAAACACCATATATTTT.

The CDR3, as DNA: TGTGCCAGCAGTTTATCAACGCAGATGTATATGGACACTGAAGCTTTCTTT. The encoded protein is CASSLSTQMYMDTEAFF. The gene calls are TRBV27 and TRBJ1-1; D not certain. Trimming took 0 bases from V and 3 from J, leaving 17 bases between them. This CDR3 spans 17 amino acids. Germline V CDR1 and CDR2: MNHEY, SMNVEV (reference sequence).

The genes are TRBV11-3 and TRBJ2-7, with 7 positions matching TRBD1. Trimming cost V 5 bases and J 5 bases; bases outside gene matches: 12. CDR3 size: 15 residues. The germline gives CDR1 SGHNT, CDR2 YENEEA. CDR3 amino acids: CASSPHGDRAHEQYF. Written as DNA, the CDR3 is TGTGCCAGCAGCCCCCACGGAGACAGGGCTCACGAGCAGTACTTC. The full variable domain, completed using reference TRBV11-3 and TRBJ2-7, is EAGVVQSPRYKIIEKKQPVAFWCNPISGHNTLYWYLQNLGQGPELLIRYENEEAVDDSQLPKDRFSAERLKGVDSTLKIQPAELGDSAVYLCASSPHGDRAHEQYFGPGTRLTVT.

The CDR3 loop is CASSVQAGVSYNEQFF. CDR3 DNA sequence: TGTGCCAGCAGCGTCCAAGCGGGAGTCTCCTACAATGAGCAGTTCTTC. The V call is TRBV9, the J call TRBJ2-1; 8 positions match TRBD2. Germline V gene data show CDR1 as SGDLS and CDR2 as YYNGEE. The CDR3 length is 16 residues. The trim removed 2 bases at V and 0 bases at J, leaving 4 bases unmatched. The full variable domain, in which reference TRBV9 and TRBJ2-1 provide the parts outside the CDR3, is DSGVTQTPKHLITATGQRVTLRCSPRSGDLSVYWYQQSLDQGLQFLIQYYNGEERAKGNILERFSAQQFPDLHSELNLSSLELGDSALYFCASSVQAGVSYNEQFFGPGTRLTVL.

The chain has TRBV3-1 (or the pseudogene TRBV3-2) and TRBJ2-3, with 7 nucleotides matching TRBD2. Looked up from germline, CDR1 is LGHDT and CDR2 is YNNKEL (reference sequence). V gave up 5 bases and J gave up 4 bases; unmatched junction bases: 6. This CDR3 is built from 14 residues. CDR3: CASSGGVGSDTQYF. DNA of the CDR3: TGTGCCAGCAGCGGGGGGGTTGGGTCAGATACGCAGTATTTT.

This clone showed up just once. The rearrangement joins TRBV5-6 to TRBJ1-2, with 8 bases matching TRBD1. Germline CDR1 reads SGHDT; CDR2 reads YYEEEE. J was trimmed by 7 bases and V by 3 bases; bases with no gene match: 14. The CDR3 covers 16 residues. CDR3: CASSSQGAVSMGGYTF. DNA of the CDR3: TGTGCCAGCAGCTCGCAGGGGGCGGTCTCAATGGGTGGCTACACCTTC.

The CDR3 region is CASSQSFGTGGHTGELFF. In DNA, the CDR3 is TGCGCCAGCAGTCAATCGTTTGGGACAGGGGGCCACACCGGGGAGCTGTTTTTT. This chain connects TRBV23-1 to TRBJ2-2, with 12 bases identical to TRBD1. TRBV23-1 carries the ORF label, with uncertain function. The CDR3 is 18 residues long. The junction had 5 bases not matched to a gene; V was cut back by 0 bases and J by 3 bases.

This chain uses TRBV7-9 with TRBJ1-4; 7 nucleotides match TRBD1. The CDR3 spans 17 residues. Germline lookup yields CDR1 SEHNR and CDR2 FQNEAQ (reference sequence). The ends lost 5 bases at V and 0 bases at J; junction bases unmatched: 9. The CDR3 loop reads CASSPRDSQATNEKLFF. The DNA of the CDR3 is TGTGCCAGCAGCCCTAGGGACAGTCAGGCAACTAATGAAAAACTGTTTTTT.

The chain recombines TRBV7-2 with TRBJ1-2, with D perhaps TRBD1 (5 bases). Germline V gives CDR1 SGHTA, CDR2 FQGNSA. The CDR3 length is 14 residues. Trimming removed 1 base at V and 7 bases at J, with 13 bases between. The CDR3 bases are TGTGCCAGCAGCTTAGTAGGCCAGGGAGGTGGCTACACCTTC. It translates to CASSLVGQGGGYTF.